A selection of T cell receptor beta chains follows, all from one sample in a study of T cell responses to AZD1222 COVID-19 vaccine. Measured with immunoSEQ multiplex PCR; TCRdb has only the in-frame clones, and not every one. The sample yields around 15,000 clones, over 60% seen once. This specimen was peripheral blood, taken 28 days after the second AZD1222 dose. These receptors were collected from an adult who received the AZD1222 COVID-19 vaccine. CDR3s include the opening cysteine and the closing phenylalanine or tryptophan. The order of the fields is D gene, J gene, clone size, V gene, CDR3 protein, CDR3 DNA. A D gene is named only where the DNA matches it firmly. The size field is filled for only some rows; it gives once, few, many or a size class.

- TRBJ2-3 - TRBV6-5 CATRQPSTDTQYF TGTGCCACCCGACAGCCGAGCACAGATACGCAGTATTTT
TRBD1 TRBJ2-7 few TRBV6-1 CASSEDRGQYEQYF TGTGCCAGCAGTGAAGACAGGGGGCAATACGAGCAGTACTTC
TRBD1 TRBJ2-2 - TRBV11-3 CASSFAGTGSNTGELFF TGTGCCAGCAGCTTTGCCGGGACAGGGAGTAACACCGGGGAGCTGTTTTTT
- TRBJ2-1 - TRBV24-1 CATSDPSLLPYNEQFF TGTGCCACCAGTGATCCCAGTTTACTCCCCTACAATGAGCAGTTCTTC
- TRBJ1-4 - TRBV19 CASTTVATNEKLFF TGTGCCAGTACCACAGTTGCAACTAATGAAAAACTGTTTTTT
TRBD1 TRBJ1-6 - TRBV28 CASQDRGRSNSPLHF TGTGCCAGCCAGGACAGGGGACGGAGTAATTCACCCCTCCACTTT
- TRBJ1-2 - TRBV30 CAWTKLQSSYGYTF TGTGCCTGGACCAAACTCCAGTCGAGCTATGGCTACACCTTC
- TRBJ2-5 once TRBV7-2 CASSSLSVPQETQYF TGTGCCAGCAGCTCCCTCAGTGTACCCCAAGAGACCCAGTACTTC
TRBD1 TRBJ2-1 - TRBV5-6 CASSRGQGRSYNEQFF TGTGCCAGCAGCCGGGGACAGGGCCGCTCCTACAATGAGCAGTTCTTC
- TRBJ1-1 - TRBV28 CASSSGSGMNTEAFF TGTGCCAGCAGTTCGGGGAGCGGGATGAACACTGAAGCTTTCTTT
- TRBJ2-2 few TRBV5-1 CASSLDGDSANTGELFF TGCGCCAGCAGCTTGGATGGTGATTCCGCGAACACCGGGGAGCTGTTTTTT
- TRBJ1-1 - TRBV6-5 CASSPVPVTEAFF TGTGCCAGCAGCCCAGTGCCAGTCACTGAAGCTTTCTTT
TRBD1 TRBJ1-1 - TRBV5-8 CASSGQYEAFF TGTGCCAGCTCGGGACAGTATGAAGCTTTCTTT
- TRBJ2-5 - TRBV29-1 CSVPSPEQETQYF TGCAGCGTCCCTAGTCCGGAACAAGAGACCCAGTACTTC
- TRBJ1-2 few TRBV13 CASSRSGWDRGYTF TGTGCCAGCAGCCGGTCTGGGTGGGATCGTGGCTACACCTTC
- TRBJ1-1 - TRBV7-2 CASSLMGAAASTEAFF TGTGCCAGCAGCTTAATGGGGGCCGCCGCGAGCACTGAAGCTTTCTTT
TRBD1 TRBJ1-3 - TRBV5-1 CASSMGQASGNTIYF TGCGCCAGCAGCATGGGACAGGCCTCTGGAAACACCATATATTTT
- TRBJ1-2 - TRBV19 CASSGLLTRGWGYTF TGTGCCAGTAGTGGGCTATTGACGCGCGGCTGGGGCTACACCTTC
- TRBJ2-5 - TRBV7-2 CASSLDRLAQYF TGTGCCAGCAGCTTAGATCGATTGGCCCAGTACTTC
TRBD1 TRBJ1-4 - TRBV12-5 CASGFWTGLSTNEKLFF TGTGCTAGTGGTTTTTGGACAGGGTTGTCTACTAATGAAAAACTGTTTTTT
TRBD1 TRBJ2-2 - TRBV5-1 CASSLTQGAWDTGELFF TGCGCCAGCAGCTTGACACAGGGGGCATGGGACACCGGGGAGCTGTTTTTT
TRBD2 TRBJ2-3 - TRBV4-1 CASSLPPGTSRSTDTQYF TGCGCCAGCAGCCTACCCCCCGGGACTAGCCGTAGCACAGATACGCAGTATTTT
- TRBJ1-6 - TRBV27 CASSLDGRSSYNSPLHF TGTGCCAGCAGTTTGGATGGACGGAGCTCCTATAATTCACCCCTCCACTTT
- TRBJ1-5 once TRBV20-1 CSASGGGSNQPQHF TGCAGTGCTAGTGGGGGTGGGAGCAATCAGCCCCAGCATTTT
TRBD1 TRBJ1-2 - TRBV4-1 CASSQEPGQGYGYTF TGCGCCAGCAGCCAAGAGCCGGGACAGGGGTATGGCTACACCTTC
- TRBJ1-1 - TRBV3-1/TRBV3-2 CASSQDLARAEYEAFF TGTGCCAGCAGCCAAGATCTAGCCAGGGCGGAATATGAGGCTTTCTTT
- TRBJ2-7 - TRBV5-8 CASSFYEQYF TGTGCCAGCAGCTTCTACGAGCAGTACTTC
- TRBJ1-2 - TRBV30 CAWKRSGLPSPNGYTF TGTGCCTGGAAGAGATCTGGACTTCCCTCACCAAATGGCTACACCTTC
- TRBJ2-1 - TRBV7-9 CASSHSGNEQFF TGTGCCAGCAGCCACTCGGGGAATGAGCAGTTCTTC
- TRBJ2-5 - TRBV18 CASSPVWAEETQYF TGTGCCAGCTCACCAGTTTGGGCGGAAGAGACCCAGTACTTC
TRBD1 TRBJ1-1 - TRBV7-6 CASSMTGLTEAFF TGTGCCAGCAGCATGACAGGGTTGACTGAAGCTTTCTTT
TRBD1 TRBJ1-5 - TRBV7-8 CASSFEGGNNQPQHF TGTGCCAGCAGCTTTGAAGGGGGCAACAATCAGCCCCAGCATTTT